The clone carrying this TCR beta chain occurred a few times. Losses at the gene ends were 6 bases for V and 7 bases for J; bases not matched to a gene: 4. This CDR3 has 12 amino acids. Germline CDR1 and CDR2: SGHTA and FQGTGA. Patients sequenced had flow cytometry evidence of CD8+CD57+ cell expansion. No therapy was given to patients before blood sampling. The data were taken from a study of CD8+CD57+ T cells in acquired aplastic anemia. TCR beta VDJ and CDR3 were profiled, and genomic DNA was the template. MiXCR, run by TCRdb on the reads, gives a single entry per CDR3 protein. Of under 350,000 distinct CDR3 sequences in the sample, roughly 59% were seen once.

This clonotype originated in a human donor with aplastic anemia. J is TRBJ2-7 and V is TRBV7-3, with 9 bases that match TRBD1. Sequences were obtained from sorted CD4+, CD8+, or CD8+CD57+ T cells (not recorded which) from PBMCs. The CDR3 nucleotides read TGTGCCAGCAGTTACAGGGGGCAGGAGCAGTACTTC. As protein: CASSYRGQEQYF. Supplemented by reference TRBV7-3 and TRBJ2-7, the full variable domain reads GAGVSQTPSNKVTEKGKYVELRCDPISGHTALYWYRQSLGQGPEFLIYFQGTGAADDSGLPNDRFFAVRPEGSVSTLKIQRTERGDSAVYLCASSYRGQEQYFGPGTRLTVT.